This T cell receptor beta chain was identified in a study of cytomegalovirus exposure and HLA in healthy donors. As concerns this clone: The antigen remains unidentified.

Trimming cost V 0 bases and J 6 bases, with 8 bases left between them. Germline CDR1 is SGHNT and CDR2 is YENEEA. CDR3 length equals 14 residues. The PCR had 60 Vbeta and 13 Jbeta primers. The method was immunoSEQ multiplex PCR; TCRdb's version includes in-frame clones alone and lacks a portion of them. The sample has 150,000 to 200,000 clones, approximately 84% seen once. General study findings and limits: V- and J-gene trimming of TCR beta was linked (in a later analysis) to a missense DCLRE1C variant.

Sequencing was performed on PBMCs. This TCR was sampled from a woman aged 25 to 39 in good health and CMV-seropositive. The chain carries TRBV11-3 and TRBJ2-2, with a possible D match to TRBD1 (5 bases). CDR3 coding DNA: TGTGCCAGCAGCTTAGAGGCGACAGCCGGGGAGCTGTTTTTT. Translation gives CASSLEATAGELFF.